The next 30 T cell receptor beta chains were all read from a single sample in a study of T-cell memory formation after mild COVID-19 (dated by TCRdb to about 2021). The library was built by means of 5' RACE. These reads were obtained on an Illumina NovaSeq 6000. The public reads were run again by TCRdb, first through fastp at Q25 and then through MiXCR, and only productive beta chains were kept. When rows share a CDR3 protein, they turn into one entry using the most common DNA and genes. Counted in this sample were just under 550,000 distinct CDR3 sequences; around 20% of them appeared once. The top ten clonotypes cover 12% of the sample. The sample was PBMCs or a T cell subset sorted from them (not recorded which). The receptors come from an adult woman who had mild COVID-19 (a few samples of this study predate the infection). The sample titles of this study are shuffled in the database, so cell type and time point are left out; the donor was told from shared clones.

The table lists this clonotype with a few counts. The V and J genes are TRBV29-1 and TRBJ2-7; TRBD1 matches 8 bases. Germline loops: CDR1 SQVTM, CDR2 ANQGSEA. V gave up 6 bases and J gave up 2 bases; unmatched junction bases: 6. CDR3 length: 13 amino acids. The CDR3 region is CSVLGTGTYEQYF. CDR3 coding DNA: TGCAGCGTCCTCGGGACAGGTACCTACGAGCAGTACTTC.

The genes are TRBV29-1 and TRBJ1-4; 8 bases line up with TRBD1. Trimming took 7 bases from V and 5 from J; bases not matched to a gene: 9. CDR3 length: 14 residues. Germline V gene data show CDR1 as SQVTM and CDR2 as ANQGSEA. CDR3 in DNA: TGCAGCGCTAGACGACAGGGGTCAAATGAAAAACTGTTTTTT. It yields the protein CSARRQGSNEKLFF.

This clonotype has a handful of counts. The chain uses TRBV7-2 and TRBJ2-1, with 11 bases matching TRBD2. Germline V gene data show CDR1 as SGHTA and CDR2 as FQGNSA. The CDR3 runs 15 residues. J gave up 5 bases and V 5 bases, and 5 bases lay outside the gene matches. The CDR3 sequence is CASSAQTSGNNEQFF. The CDR3 DNA follows: TGTGCCAGCAGCGCCCAGACTAGCGGGAACAATGAGCAGTTCTTC. The variable domain in full, completed from reference TRBV7-2 and TRBJ2-1, reads GAGVSQSPSNKVTEKGKDVELRCDPISGHTALYWYRQSLGQGLEFLIYFQGNSAPDKSGLPSDRFSAERTGGSVSTLTIQRTQQEDSAVYLCASSAQTSGNNEQFFGPGTRLTVL.

This chain links TRBV5-5 with TRBJ2-5, with D perhaps given as TRBD1 or TRBD2 (6 bases each). CDR1 is SGHKS, CDR2 YYEKEE, per germline (reference sequence). This CDR3 region has 14 residues. The ends were cut back, 4 bases at V and 5 bases at J, with 15 bases in the middle. CDR3: CASSQSRGEETQYF. The CDR3 DNA follows: TGTGCCAGCAGCCAATCTAGGGGGGAGGAGACCCAGTACTTC. Together with reference TRBV5-5 and TRBJ2-5, the CDR3 gives the full variable domain: DAGVTQSPTHLIKTRGQQVTLRCSPISGHKSVSWYQQVLGQGPQFIFQYYEKEERGRGNFPDRFSARQFPNYSSELNVNALLLGDSALYLCASSQSRGEETQYFGPGTRLLVL.

For the CDR3, the DNA is TGTGCCAGCAGTCCCGGCCGGGGTCGGGAGCGGAACAATGAGCAGTTCTTC. It specifies CASSPGRGRERNNEQFF. The rearrangement uses TRBV7-2 and TRBJ2-1, with D tentatively TRBD2 (6 bases). This CDR3 contains 17 residues. V lost 6 bases, J lost 5 bases, and 23 bases lay in between. Germline V gene sequence: CDR1 SGHTA, CDR2 FQGNSA.

The rearrangement joins TRBV14 to TRBJ2-7, with 9 bases matching TRBD1. After removal of 3 bases from V and 4 bases from J, the junction contained 4 bases not matched to a gene. CDR3 length equals 14 residues. In germline, CDR1 is SGHDN, CDR2 FVKESK. The CDR3 protein is CASSHTGGIYEQYF. Written as DNA, the CDR3 is TGTGCCAGCAGCCACACAGGGGGCATATACGAGCAGTACTTC.

This clonotype has just a few counts. The gene calls are TRBV7-2 and TRBJ2-2; D may be TRBD2 (7 bases). Trimming cost V 1 base and J 6 bases, with 12 bases left between them. Germline loops: CDR1 SGHTA, CDR2 FQGNSA. The CDR3 is made up of 15 amino acids. CDR3 DNA: TGTGCCAGCAGCTTAGTGCCCGGGGGGCCCGGGGAGCTGTTTTTT. Protein sequence: CASSLVPGGPGELFF. Filled out from reference TRBV7-2 and TRBJ2-2, the complete variable domain reads GAGVSQSPSNKVTEKGKDVELRCDPISGHTALYWYRQSLGQGLEFLIYFQGNSAPDKSGLPSDRFSAERTGGSVSTLTIQRTQQEDSAVYLCASSLVPGGPGELFFGEGSRLTVL.

This chain joins TRBV7-8 and TRBJ2-1; 14 nucleotides align to TRBD2. Germline assignment: CDR1 SGHVS and CDR2 FQNEAQ. The V and J ends lost 1 base and 7 bases, in that order; junction bases with no gene match: 3. This CDR3 spans 16 amino acids. CDR3 sequence reads: CASSLGGLAGENEQFF. The CDR3 bases are TGTGCCAGCAGCTTAGGGGGACTAGCGGGAGAAAATGAGCAGTTCTTC.

This clonotype was observed a few times. The gene calls are TRBV29-1 and TRBJ2-5; D is unresolved. Germline V gives CDR1 SQVTM, CDR2 ANQGSEA. V was pared by 7 bases and J by 1 base, with 7 bases between. The CDR3 runs to 11 residues. CDR3 sequence: CSALIQETQYF. CDR3 nucleotide sequence: TGCAGCGCTCTGATCCAAGAGACCCAGTACTTC. Full variable domain (missing parts from reference TRBV29-1 and TRBJ2-5): SAVISQKPSRDICQRGTSLTIQCQVDSQVTMMFWYRQQPGQSLTLIATANQGSEATYESGFVIDKFPISRPNLTFSTLTVSNMSPEDSSIYLCSALIQETQYFGPGTRLLVL.

This clonotype was recorded many times. The gene calls are TRBV5-4 and TRBJ1-1; D is unresolved. Trimming took off 4 bases at V and 0 bases at J, with 13 bases between the two ends. This CDR3 has 15 residues. Per the germline V gene, CDR1 is SGHNT and CDR2 is YYREEE (reference sequence). The CDR3 is CASSNPGFMNTEAFF. The CDR3 region has the DNA TGTGCCAGCAGCAATCCAGGATTCATGAACACTGAAGCTTTCTTT.

This clonotype was observed once. CDR3 in amino acids: CASTTARGRGNEKLFF. The DNA of the CDR3 is TGTGCCAGCACCACAGCCCGGGGCAGGGGAAATGAAAAACTGTTTTTT. The V call is TRBV7-8, the J call TRBJ1-4; a possible D gene is TRBD1 (6 bases). With 7 bases removed from V and 5 bases from J, the gap between germline ends came to 20 bases. The germline gives CDR1 SGHVS, CDR2 FQNEAQ. The CDR3 is 16 amino acids.

This chain connects TRBV7-2 to TRBJ2-1; 8 positions agree with TRBD1. J gave up 2 bases and V 5 bases, and 11 bases lay outside the gene matches. Germline V gives CDR1 SGHTA, CDR2 FQGNSA. The CDR3 spans 17 residues. In DNA, the CDR3 is TGTGCCAGCAGCCACAGTTGGGGGACAGGCCCCTACAATGAGCAGTTCTTC. Protein sequence: CASSHSWGTGPYNEQFF.

This chain links TRBV7-9 with TRBJ2-3, with 10 bases aligning to TRBD2. V shed 1 base, J shed 4 bases, and the junction held 5 bases outside the gene matches. Germline CDR1 SEHNR, CDR2 FQNEAQ (reference sequence). CDR3 length equals 16 residues. The CDR3 loop reads CASSLVLAGASDTQYF. CDR3 nucleotide sequence: TGTGCCAGCAGCTTAGTCCTAGCGGGAGCATCAGATACGCAGTATTTT.

This clonotype was seen more than once but under ten times. The rearrangement uses TRBV20-1 and TRBJ2-7, with 9 nucleotides matching TRBD2. The germline CDR1 and CDR2 sequences are DFQATT and SNEGSKA (reference sequence). Losses at the gene ends were 6 bases for V and 5 bases for J; bases not matched to a gene: 8. The CDR3 is made up of 13 amino acids. This chain's CDR3 is CSADSGGFHEQYF. CDR3 DNA: TGCAGTGCCGATAGCGGGGGTTTCCACGAGCAGTACTTC.

V and J are TRBV12-3 or TRBV12-4 and TRBJ1-4, with 8 nucleotides matching TRBD1. J gave up 8 bases and V 6 bases, and 8 bases lay outside the gene matches. The length of the CDR3 is 14 residues. The CDR3 is CASSFGQGNEKLFF. CDR3 DNA: TGTGCCAGCAGCTTTGGACAGGGAAACGAAAAACTGTTTTTT.

This clonotype showed up many times. The V call is TRBV28, the J call TRBJ2-7, with a tentative D call TRBD1 (6 bases). The V gene lost 4 bases and the J gene lost 2 bases, with 9 bases spanning the gap. This CDR3 contains 13 residues. From germline, CDR1 is MDHEN and CDR2 SYDVKM. The CDR3 is CASSSGQTYEQYF. The CDR3 nucleotides are TGTGCCAGCAGTTCAGGACAGACCTACGAGCAGTACTTC.

This clonotype was seen more than once but under ten times. The chain recombines TRBV4-1 with TRBJ2-2; either TRBD1 or TRBD2 may supply D (5 bases each). In germline, CDR1 is MGHRA, CDR2 YSYEKL. The CDR3 runs to 17 residues. V lost 5 bases and J lost 0, with 16 bases in between. CDR3 DNA sequence: TGCGCCAGCAGCTACCCGGTTGGGGGATCGAACACCGGGGAGCTGTTTTTT. Its translation: CASSYPVGGSNTGELFF.

The chain combines TRBV20-1 with TRBJ2-5, with 7 nucleotides matching TRBD1. Germline V gene sequence: CDR1 DFQATT, CDR2 SNEGSKA (reference sequence). The CDR3 extends over 14 amino acids. Trimming took 4 bases from V and 5 from J; bases not matched to a gene: 10. For the CDR3, the DNA is TGCAGTGCTATTCGACAGGGCGCAGGGGAGACCCAGTACTTC. Amino acid sequence: CSAIRQGAGETQYF.

This clonotype was observed a few times. V is TRBV30 and J is TRBJ2-1; the match to TRBD2 covers 7 bases. V was pared by 4 bases and J by 5 bases, with 5 bases of the junction left unmatched. The CDR3 covers 13 residues. In germline, CDR1 is GTSNPN, CDR2 SVGIG (reference sequence). CDR3 in amino acids: CAWIGRENNEQFF. The CDR3 DNA is TGTGCCTGGATTGGGCGGGAGAACAATGAGCAGTTCTTC.

V usage is TRBV19 and J usage is TRBJ2-2; no clear D. This CDR3 spans 13 amino acids. V was trimmed by 1 base and J by 7 bases, leaving 7 bases between them. CDR1 is LNHDA and CDR2 is SQIVND in the germline V gene (reference sequence). The CDR3 nucleotides are TGTGCCAGTAGTATAGGGCTGAGCGGGGAGCTGTTTTTT. Translating it yields CASSIGLSGELFF.

The chain joins TRBV4-3 to TRBJ2-1; D remains ambiguous. Trimming took 5 bases from V and 7 from J, leaving 12 bases between them. The CDR3 contains 13 residues. Germline V CDR1 and CDR2: LGHNA, YSLEER. For the CDR3, the DNA is TGCGCCAGCAGCGCTGTTCTGTCTAATGAGCAGTTCTTC. It codes for CASSAVLSNEQFF.

The rearrangement uses TRBV24-1 and TRBJ1-2; D is undetermined. This CDR3 has 13 residues. Germline-derived CDR1 and CDR2 are KGHDR and SFDVKD. Trimming left V 5 bases short and J 8 bases short, with 14 bases between. DNA for the CDR3: TGTGCCACCAGTGCCAGTTCGACGGGAGGCTACACCTTC. It codes for CATSASSTGGYTF.

This clonotype was seen only a few times. J is TRBJ2-1 and V is TRBV24-1; 12 bases agree with TRBD2. Germline-derived CDR1 and CDR2 are KGHDR and SFDVKD. The junction had 4 bases not matched to a gene; V was cut back by 4 bases and J by 4 bases. This CDR3 region has 16 residues. CDR3 nucleotide sequence: TGTGCCACCAGTGACCGGACTAGCGGGACATACAATGAGCAGTTCTTC. It specifies CATSDRTSGTYNEQFF.

The V and J genes are TRBV5-1 and TRBJ2-7, with 8 nucleotides matching TRBD2. Germline trimming cut 4 bases from V and 7 bases from J; bases unmatched to any gene: 10. Germline CDR1 is SGHRS and CDR2 is YFSETQ. CDR3 length: 14 residues. The CDR3 protein is CASSRGSGTGEQYF. In nucleotides, the CDR3 is TGCGCCAGCAGCCGAGGTAGCGGGACGGGAGAGCAGTACTTC.

A few counts support this clonotype. This chain joins TRBV2 and TRBJ2-7; TRBD1 is a possible D gene (6 bases). Germline V gives CDR1 SNHLY, CDR2 FYNNEI. V was pared by 10 bases and J by 12 bases, with 19 bases between. The CDR3 covers 11 residues. CDR3: CAILAGARAYF. In DNA form, the CDR3 reads TGTGCCATCCTGGCAGGGGCCCGGGCGTACTTC.

The chain uses TRBV24-1 and TRBJ2-5; TRBD2 agrees at 8 bases. Germline V CDR1 and CDR2: KGHDR, SFDVKD. The CDR3 totals 17 residues. After removal of 1 base from V and 2 bases from J, the junction contained 8 bases not matched to a gene. The CDR3 here is CATSDFPGLELQETQYF. The CDR3 DNA reads as TGTGCCACCAGTGATTTCCCGGGACTAGAGTTACAAGAGACCCAGTACTTC.

This clonotype was observed a handful of times. V is TRBV12-3 or TRBV12-4 and J is TRBJ2-6, with 7 bases identical to TRBD1. The CDR3 extends over 15 amino acids. V gave up 4 bases and J gave up 4 bases; unmatched junction bases: 4. The CDR3 loop is CASSSGTVGANVLTF. As DNA, the CDR3 is TGTGCCAGCAGTTCCGGGACAGTAGGGGCCAACGTCCTGACTTTC.

The chain is built from TRBV7-9 and TRBJ2-3; no definite D call. Germline V CDR1 and CDR2: SEHNR, FQNEAQ (reference sequence). Deletions cut 1 base from V and 6 bases from J, with 11 bases between. CDR3 size: 14 residues. CDR3 residues: CASSLGQAGDTQYF. CDR3 bases: TGTGCCAGCAGCTTAGGGCAGGCCGGGGATACGCAGTATTTT.

This clonotype was detected ten times or more. The chain carries TRBV7-9 and TRBJ2-3, with D possibly TRBD1 on 5 matching bases. Trimming removed 4 bases from V and 1 base from J, with 9 bases in between. The CDR3 sequence is 14 residues long. Looked up from germline, CDR1 is SEHNR and CDR2 is FQNEAQ (reference sequence). CDR3 in DNA: TGTGCCAGCAGCTCCAGGGCGGGCACAGATACGCAGTATTTT. This translates into CASSSRAGTDTQYF.

This clonotype has more than one count but fewer than ten. The chain carries TRBV5-1 and TRBJ1-1, with D possibly matching TRBD1 (6 bases). The germline CDR1 and CDR2 sequences are SGHRS and YFSETQ. The V and J ends lost 0 bases and 3 bases respectively, with 9 bases between them. The CDR3 extends over 14 amino acids. This CDR3 reads CASSLGRGDTEAFF. In nucleotides, the CDR3 is TGCGCCAGCAGCTTGGGCAGGGGAGACACTGAAGCTTTCTTT.